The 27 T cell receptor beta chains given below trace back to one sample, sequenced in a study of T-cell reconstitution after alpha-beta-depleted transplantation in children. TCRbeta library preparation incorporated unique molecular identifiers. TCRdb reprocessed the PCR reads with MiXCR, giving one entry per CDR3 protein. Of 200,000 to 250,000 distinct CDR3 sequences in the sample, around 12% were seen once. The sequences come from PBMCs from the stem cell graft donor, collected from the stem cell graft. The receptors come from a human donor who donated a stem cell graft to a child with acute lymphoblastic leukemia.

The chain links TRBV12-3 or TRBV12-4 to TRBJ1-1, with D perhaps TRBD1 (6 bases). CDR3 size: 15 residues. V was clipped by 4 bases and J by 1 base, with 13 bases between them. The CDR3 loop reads CASSYFDRQNTEAFF. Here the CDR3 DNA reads TGTGCCAGCAGTTACTTCGACAGGCAGAACACTGAAGCTTTCTTT.

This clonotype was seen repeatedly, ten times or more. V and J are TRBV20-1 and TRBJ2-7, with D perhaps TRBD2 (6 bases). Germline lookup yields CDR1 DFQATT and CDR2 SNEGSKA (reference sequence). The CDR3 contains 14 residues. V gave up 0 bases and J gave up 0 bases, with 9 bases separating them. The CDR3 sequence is CSARELGGSYEQYF. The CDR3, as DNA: TGCAGTGCTAGAGAATTGGGGGGCTCCTACGAGCAGTACTTC.

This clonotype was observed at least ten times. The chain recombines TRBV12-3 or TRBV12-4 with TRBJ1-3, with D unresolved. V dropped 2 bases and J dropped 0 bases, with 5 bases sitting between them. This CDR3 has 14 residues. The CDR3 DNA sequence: TGTGCCAGCAGTTTAAGGGCCTCTGGAAACACCATATATTTT. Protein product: CASSLRASGNTIYF.

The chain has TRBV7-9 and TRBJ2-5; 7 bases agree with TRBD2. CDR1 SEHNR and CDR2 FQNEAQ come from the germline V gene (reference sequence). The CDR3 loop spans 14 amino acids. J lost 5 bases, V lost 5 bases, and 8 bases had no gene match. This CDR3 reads CASSPPRGEETQYF. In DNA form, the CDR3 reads TGTGCCAGCAGCCCCCCCCGGGGGGAGGAGACCCAGTACTTC.

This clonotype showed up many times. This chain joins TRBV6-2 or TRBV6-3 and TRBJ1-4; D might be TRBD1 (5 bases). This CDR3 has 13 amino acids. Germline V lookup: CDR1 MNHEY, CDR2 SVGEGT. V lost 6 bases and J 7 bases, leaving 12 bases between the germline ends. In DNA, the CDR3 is TGTGCCAGCAGATCGCCGGGGCTTGAAAAACTGTTTTTT. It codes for CASRSPGLEKLFF.

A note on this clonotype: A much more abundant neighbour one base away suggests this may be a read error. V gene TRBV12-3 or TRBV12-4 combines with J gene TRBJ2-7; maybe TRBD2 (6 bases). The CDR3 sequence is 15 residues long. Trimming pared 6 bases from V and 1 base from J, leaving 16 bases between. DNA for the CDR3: TGTGCCAGCAGCTCTGGACGGGGGTATTCCTACGAGCAGTACTTC. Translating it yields CASSSGRGYSYEQYF.

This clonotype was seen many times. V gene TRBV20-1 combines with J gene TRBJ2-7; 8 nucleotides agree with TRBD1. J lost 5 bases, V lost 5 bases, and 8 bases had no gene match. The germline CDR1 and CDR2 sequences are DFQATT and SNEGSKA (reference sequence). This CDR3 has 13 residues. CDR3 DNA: TGCAGTGCTCCCAGACAGGGGCGTCACGAGCAGTACTTC. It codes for CSAPRQGRHEQYF.

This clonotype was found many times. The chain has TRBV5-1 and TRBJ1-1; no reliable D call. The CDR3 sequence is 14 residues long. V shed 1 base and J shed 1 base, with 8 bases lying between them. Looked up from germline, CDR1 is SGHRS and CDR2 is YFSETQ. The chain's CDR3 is CASSLLRENTEAFF. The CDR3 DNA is TGCGCCAGCAGCTTGTTGAGAGAGAACACTGAAGCTTTCTTT.

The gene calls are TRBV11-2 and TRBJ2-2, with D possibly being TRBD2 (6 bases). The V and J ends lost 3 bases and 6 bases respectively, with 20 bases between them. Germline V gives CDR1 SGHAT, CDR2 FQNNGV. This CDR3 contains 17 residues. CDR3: CASSLNLVEGRSGELFF. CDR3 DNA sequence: TGTGCCAGCAGCTTGAATTTGGTGGAAGGGAGGTCCGGGGAGCTGTTTTTT.

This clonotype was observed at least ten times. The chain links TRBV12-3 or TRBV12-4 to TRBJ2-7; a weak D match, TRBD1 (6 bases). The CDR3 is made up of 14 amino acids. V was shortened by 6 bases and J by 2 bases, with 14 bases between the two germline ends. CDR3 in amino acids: CASRPRDTTYEQYF. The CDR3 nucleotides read TGTGCCAGCAGGCCACGGGACACCACCTACGAGCAGTACTTC.

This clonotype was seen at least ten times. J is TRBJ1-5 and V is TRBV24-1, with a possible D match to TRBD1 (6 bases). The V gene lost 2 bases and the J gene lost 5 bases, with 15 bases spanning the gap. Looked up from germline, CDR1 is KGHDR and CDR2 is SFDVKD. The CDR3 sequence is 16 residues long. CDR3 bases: TGTGCCACCAGTGATTCGAGGGCAGGGGTTCATCAGCCCCAGCATTTT. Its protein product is CATSDSRAGVHQPQHF.

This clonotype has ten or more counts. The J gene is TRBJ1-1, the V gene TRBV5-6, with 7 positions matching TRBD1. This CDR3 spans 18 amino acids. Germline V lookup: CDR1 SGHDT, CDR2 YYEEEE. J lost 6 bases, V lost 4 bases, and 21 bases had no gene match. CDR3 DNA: TGTGCCAGCAGCGAGTTTAGGGGGCCGACGGGTTTGAGCGCTGAAGCTTTCTTT. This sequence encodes CASSEFRGPTGLSAEAFF. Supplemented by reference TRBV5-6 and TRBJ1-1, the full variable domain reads DAGVTQSPTHLIKTRGQQVTLRCSPKSGHDTVSWYQQALGQGPQFIFQYYEEEERQRGNFPDRFSGHQFPNYSSELNVNALLLGDSALYLCASSEFRGPTGLSAEAFFGQGTRLTVV.

DNA for the CDR3: TGTGCCAGCAGCGTAGCATCAGGGCCTAACACCGGGGAGCTGTTTTTT. Protein: CASSVASGPNTGELFF. V is TRBV9 and J is TRBJ2-2; the D gene is possibly TRBD1 (5 bases). This CDR3 has 16 residues. Looked up from germline, CDR1 is SGDLS and CDR2 is YYNGEE. V shed 0 bases and J shed 2 bases, with 11 bases lying between them. The entire variable domain, with the rest obtained from reference TRBV9 and TRBJ2-2, is as follows: DSGVTQTPKHLITATGQRVTLRCSPRSGDLSVYWYQQSLDQGLQFLIQYYNGEERAKGNILERFSAQQFPDLHSELNLSSLELGDSALYFCASSVASGPNTGELFFGEGSRLTVL.

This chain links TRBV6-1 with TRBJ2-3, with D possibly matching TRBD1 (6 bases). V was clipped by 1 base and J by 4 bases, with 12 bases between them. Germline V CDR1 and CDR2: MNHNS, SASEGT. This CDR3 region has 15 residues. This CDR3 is CASSEGTGQADTQYF. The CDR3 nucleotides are TGTGCCAGCAGTGAAGGAACAGGGCAGGCAGATACGCAGTATTTT.

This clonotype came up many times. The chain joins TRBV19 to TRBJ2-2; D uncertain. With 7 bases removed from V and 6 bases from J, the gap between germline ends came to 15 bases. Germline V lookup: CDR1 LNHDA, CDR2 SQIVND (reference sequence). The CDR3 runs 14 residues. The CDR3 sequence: CASTYGFNAGELFF. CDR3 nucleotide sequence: TGTGCCAGTACGTACGGGTTTAACGCCGGGGAGCTGTTTTTT.

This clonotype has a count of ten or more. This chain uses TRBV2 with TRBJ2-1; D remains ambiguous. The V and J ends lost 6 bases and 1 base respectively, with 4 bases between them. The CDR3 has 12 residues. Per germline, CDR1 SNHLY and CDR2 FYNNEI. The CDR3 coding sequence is TGTGCCAGCAGAGGATCCTACAATGAGCAGTTCTTC. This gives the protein CASRGSYNEQFF.

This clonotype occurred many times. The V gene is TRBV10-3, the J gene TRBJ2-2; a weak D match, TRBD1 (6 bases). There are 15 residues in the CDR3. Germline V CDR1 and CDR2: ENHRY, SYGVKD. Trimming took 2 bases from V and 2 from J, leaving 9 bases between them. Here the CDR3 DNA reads TGTGCCATCAGTGAGACAGGGACCAACACCGGGGAGCTGTTTTTT. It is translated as CAISETGTNTGELFF.

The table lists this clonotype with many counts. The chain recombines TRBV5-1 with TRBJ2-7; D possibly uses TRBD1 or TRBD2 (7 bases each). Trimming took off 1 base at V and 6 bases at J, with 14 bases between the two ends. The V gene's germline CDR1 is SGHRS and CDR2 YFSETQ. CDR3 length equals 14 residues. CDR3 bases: TGCGCCAGCAGCTTGAGGGAGGGGGCGGGCGAGCAGTACTTC. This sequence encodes CASSLREGAGEQYF.

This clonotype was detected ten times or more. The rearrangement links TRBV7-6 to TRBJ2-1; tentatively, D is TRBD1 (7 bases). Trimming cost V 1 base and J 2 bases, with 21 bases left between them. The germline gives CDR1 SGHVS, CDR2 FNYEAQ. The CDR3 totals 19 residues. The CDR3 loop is CASSLVRAGGLHTYNEQFF. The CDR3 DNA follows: TGTGCCAGCAGCTTAGTACGGGCAGGGGGACTGCACACCTACAATGAGCAGTTCTTC.

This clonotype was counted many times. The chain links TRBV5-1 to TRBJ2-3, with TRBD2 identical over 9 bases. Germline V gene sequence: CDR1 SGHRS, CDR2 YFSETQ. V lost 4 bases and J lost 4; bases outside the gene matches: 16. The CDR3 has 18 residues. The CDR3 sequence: CASSILPGVAGVPDTQYF. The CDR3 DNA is TGCGCCAGCAGCATCCTCCCCGGGGTAGCGGGAGTGCCAGATACGCAGTATTTT.

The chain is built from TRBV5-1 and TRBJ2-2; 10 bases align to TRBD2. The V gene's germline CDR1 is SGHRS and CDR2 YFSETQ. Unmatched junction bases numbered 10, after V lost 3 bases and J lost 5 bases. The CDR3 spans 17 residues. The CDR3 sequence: CASSSKSGGARTGELFF. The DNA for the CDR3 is TGCGCCAGCAGCTCCAAGAGCGGGGGGGCCAGGACCGGGGAGCTGTTTTTT.

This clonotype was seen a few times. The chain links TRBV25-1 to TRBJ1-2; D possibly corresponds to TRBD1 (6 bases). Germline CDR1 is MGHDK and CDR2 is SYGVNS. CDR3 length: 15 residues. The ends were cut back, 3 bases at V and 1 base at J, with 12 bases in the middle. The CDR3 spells CASSDAGGDNYGYTF. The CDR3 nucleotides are TGTGCCAGCAGTGATGCGGGGGGCGATAACTATGGCTACACCTTC.

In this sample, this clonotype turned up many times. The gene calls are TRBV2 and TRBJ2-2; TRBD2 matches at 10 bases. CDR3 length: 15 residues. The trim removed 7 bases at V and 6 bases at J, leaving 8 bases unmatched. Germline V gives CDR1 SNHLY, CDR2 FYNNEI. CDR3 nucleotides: TGTGCCAGCAAAGGGCTAGCGGGAGTGGCCGGGGAGCTGTTTTTT. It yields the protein CASKGLAGVAGELFF. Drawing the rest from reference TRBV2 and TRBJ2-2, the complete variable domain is EPEVTQTPSHQVTQMGQEVILRCVPISNHLYFYWYRQILGQKVEFLVSFYNNEISEKSEIFDDQFSVERPDGSNFTLKIRSTKLEDSAMYFCASKGLAGVAGELFFGEGSRLTVL.

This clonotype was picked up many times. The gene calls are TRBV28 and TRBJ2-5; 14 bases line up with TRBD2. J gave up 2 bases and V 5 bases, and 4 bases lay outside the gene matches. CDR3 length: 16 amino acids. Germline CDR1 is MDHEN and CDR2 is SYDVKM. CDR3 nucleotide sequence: TGTGCCAGCAGTGACCGACTAGCGGGAGGGCAAGAGACCCAGTACTTC. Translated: CASSDRLAGGQETQYF.

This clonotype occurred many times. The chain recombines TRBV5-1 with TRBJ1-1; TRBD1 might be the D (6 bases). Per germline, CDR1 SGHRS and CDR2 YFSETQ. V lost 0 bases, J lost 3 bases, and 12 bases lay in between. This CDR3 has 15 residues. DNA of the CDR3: TGCGCCAGCAGCTTGGAACAGGGAAGGCACACTGAAGCTTTCTTT. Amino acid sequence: CASSLEQGRHTEAFF.

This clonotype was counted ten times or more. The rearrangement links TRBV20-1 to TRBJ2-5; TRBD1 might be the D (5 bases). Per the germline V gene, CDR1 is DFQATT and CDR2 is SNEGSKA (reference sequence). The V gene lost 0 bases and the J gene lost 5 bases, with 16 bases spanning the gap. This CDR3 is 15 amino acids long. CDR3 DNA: TGCAGTGCTAGAGATCTCGGAGCAGGGTCGGAGACCCAGTACTTC. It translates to CSARDLGAGSETQYF.

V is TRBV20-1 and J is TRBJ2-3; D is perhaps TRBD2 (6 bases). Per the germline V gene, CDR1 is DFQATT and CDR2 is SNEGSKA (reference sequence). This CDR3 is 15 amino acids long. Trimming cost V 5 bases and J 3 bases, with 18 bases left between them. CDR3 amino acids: CSAEYPGLWTDTQYF. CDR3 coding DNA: TGCAGTGCTGAATATCCGGGACTTTGGACAGATACGCAGTATTTT.